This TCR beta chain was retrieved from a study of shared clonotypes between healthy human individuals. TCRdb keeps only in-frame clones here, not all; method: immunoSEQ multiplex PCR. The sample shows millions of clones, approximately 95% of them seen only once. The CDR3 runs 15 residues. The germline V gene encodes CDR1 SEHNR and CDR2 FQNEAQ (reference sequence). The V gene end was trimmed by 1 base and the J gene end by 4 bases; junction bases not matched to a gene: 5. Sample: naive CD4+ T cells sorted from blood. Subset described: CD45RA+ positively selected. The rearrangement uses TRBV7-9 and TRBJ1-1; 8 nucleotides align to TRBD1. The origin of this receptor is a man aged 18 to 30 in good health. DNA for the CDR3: TGTGCCAGCAGCTTAGAGGCAGGGGGCTGCACTGAAGCTTTCTTT. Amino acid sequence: CASSLEAGGCTEAFF.